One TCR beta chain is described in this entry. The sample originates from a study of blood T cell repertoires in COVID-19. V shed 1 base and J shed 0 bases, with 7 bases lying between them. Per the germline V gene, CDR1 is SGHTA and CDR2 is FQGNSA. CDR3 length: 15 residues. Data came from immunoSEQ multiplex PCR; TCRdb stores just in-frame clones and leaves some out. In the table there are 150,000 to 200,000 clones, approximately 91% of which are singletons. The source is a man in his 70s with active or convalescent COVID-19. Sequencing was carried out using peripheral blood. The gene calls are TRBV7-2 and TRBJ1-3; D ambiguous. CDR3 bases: TGTGCCAGCAGCTTAGTTACATACTCTGGAAACACCATATATTTT. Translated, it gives CASSLVTYSGNTIYF. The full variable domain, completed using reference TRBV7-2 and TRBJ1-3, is GAGVSQSPSNKVTEKGKDVELRCDPISGHTALYWYRQSLGQGLEFLIYFQGNSAPDKSGLPSDRFSAERTGGSVSTLTIQRTQQEDSAVYLCASSLVTYSGNTIYFGEGSWLTVV.